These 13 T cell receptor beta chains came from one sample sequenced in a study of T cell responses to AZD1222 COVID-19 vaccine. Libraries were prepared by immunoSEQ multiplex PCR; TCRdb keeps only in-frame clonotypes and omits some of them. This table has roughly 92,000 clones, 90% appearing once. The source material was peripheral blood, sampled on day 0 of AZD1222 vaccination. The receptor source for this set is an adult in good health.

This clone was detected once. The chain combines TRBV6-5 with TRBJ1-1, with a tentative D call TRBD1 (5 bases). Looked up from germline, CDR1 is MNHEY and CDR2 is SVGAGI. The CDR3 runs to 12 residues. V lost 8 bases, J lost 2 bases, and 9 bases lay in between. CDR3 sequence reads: CASGRTNTEAFF. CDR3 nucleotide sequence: TGTGCCAGCGGACGGACAAACACTGAAGCTTTCTTT.

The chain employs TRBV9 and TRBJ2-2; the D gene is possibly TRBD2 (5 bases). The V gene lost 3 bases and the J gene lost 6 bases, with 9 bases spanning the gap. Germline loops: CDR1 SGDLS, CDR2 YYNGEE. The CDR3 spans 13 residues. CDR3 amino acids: CASSATSPGELFF. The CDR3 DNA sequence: TGTGCCAGCAGCGCTACTAGTCCCGGGGAGCTGTTTTTT.

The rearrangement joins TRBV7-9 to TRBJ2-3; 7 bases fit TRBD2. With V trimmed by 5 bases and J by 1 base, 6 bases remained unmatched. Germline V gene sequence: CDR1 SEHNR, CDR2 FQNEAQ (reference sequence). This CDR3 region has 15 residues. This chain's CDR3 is CASSRAAGGTDTQYF. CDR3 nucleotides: TGTGCCAGCAGCCGAGCGGCGGGGGGCACAGATACGCAGTATTTT.

In nucleotides, the CDR3 is TGTGCCAGCAGCTTAGCTGCAGCCTACCTGGGCTACACCTTC. It is translated as CASSLAAAYLGYTF. This sequence joins TRBV11-2 and TRBJ1-2, with no clear D. V lost 1 base to trimming and J lost 8 bases, with 14 bases between them. Per the germline V gene, CDR1 is SGHAT and CDR2 is FQNNGV. The CDR3 consists of 14 residues.

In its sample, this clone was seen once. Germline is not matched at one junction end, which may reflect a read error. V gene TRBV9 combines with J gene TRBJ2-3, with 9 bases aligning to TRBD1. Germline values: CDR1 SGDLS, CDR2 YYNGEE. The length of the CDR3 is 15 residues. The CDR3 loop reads CANSGQGSPTDTQYF. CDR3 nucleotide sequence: TGTGCCAACAGCGGACAGGGGAGTCCCACAGATACGCAGTATTTT.

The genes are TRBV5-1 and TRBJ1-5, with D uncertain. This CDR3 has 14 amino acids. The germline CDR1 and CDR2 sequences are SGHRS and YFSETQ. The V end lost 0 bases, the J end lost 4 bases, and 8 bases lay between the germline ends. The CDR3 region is CASSLGGVNQPQHF. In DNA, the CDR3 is TGCGCCAGCAGCTTGGGAGGAGTAAATCAGCCCCAGCATTTT.

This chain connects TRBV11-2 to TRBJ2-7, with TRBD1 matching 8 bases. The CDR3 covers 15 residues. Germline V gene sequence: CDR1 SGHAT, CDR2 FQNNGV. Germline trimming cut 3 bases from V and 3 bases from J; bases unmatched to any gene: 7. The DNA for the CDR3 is TGTGCCAGCAGCTTCGCTCCAGACAGGGGCTACGAGCAGTACTTC. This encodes CASSFAPDRGYEQYF.

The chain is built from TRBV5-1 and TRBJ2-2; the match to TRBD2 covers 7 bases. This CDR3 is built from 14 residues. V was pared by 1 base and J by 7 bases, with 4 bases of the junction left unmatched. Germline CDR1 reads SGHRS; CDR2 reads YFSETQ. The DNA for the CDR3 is TGCGCCAGCAGCTTGTCCAGGGAGGGCGGGGAGCTGTTTTTT. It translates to CASSLSREGGELFF.

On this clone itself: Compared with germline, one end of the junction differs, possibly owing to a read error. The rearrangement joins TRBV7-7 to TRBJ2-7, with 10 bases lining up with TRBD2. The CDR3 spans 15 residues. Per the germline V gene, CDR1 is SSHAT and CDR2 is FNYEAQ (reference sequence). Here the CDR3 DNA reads TGTGCTAGCAGCTTAAAGCGGGGGGGCCTCTACGAGCAGTACTTC. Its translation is CASSLKRGGLYEQYF. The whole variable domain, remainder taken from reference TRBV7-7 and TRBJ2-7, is GAGVSQSPRYKVTKRGQDVTLRCDPISSHATLYWYQQALGQGPEFLTYFNYEAQPDKSGLPSDRFSAERPEGSISTLTIQRTEQRDSAMYRCASSLKRGGLYEQYFGPGTRLTVT.

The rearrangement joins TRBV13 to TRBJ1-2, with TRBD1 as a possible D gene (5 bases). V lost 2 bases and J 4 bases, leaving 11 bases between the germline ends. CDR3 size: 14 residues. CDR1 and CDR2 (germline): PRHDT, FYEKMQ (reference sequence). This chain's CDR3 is CASSLLGDGYGYTF. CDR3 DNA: TGTGCCAGCAGCTTACTAGGGGACGGCTATGGCTACACCTTC.

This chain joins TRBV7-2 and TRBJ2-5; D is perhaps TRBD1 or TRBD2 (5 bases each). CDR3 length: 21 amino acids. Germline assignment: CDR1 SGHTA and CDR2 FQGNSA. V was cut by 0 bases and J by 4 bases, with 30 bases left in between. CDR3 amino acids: CASSLAPIGAIRLATRETQYF. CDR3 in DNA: TGTGCCAGCAGCTTAGCGCCGATAGGGGCTATAAGGCTAGCTACTAGAGAGACCCAGTACTTC.

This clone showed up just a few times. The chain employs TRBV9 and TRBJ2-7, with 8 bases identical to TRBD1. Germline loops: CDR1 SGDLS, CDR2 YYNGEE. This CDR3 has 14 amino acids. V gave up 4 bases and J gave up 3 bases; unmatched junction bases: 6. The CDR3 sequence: CASSTNTGGYEQYF. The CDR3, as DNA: TGTGCCAGCAGCACTAACACAGGGGGCTACGAGCAGTACTTC.

The CDR3 is CASSLAFQGSTDTQYF. Here the CDR3 DNA reads TGTGCCAGCAGCTTAGCGTTTCAGGGGAGCACAGATACGCAGTATTTT. This chain joins TRBV11-1 and TRBJ2-3, with D possibly TRBD1 on 6 matching bases. Trimming cost V 0 bases and J 0 bases, with 10 bases left between them. This CDR3 is built from 16 residues. Germline CDR1 is SGHAT and CDR2 is FQDESV (reference sequence).